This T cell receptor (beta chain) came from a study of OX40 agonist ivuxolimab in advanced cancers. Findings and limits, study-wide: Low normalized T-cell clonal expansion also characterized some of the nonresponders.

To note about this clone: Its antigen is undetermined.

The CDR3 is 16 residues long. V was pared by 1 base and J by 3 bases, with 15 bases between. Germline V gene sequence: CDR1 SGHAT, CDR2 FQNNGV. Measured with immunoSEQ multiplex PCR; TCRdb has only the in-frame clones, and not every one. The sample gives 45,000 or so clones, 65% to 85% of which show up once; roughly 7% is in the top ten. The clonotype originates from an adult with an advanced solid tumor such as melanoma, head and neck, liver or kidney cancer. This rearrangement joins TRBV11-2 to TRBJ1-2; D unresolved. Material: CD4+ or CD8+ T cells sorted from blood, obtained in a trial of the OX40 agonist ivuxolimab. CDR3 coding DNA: TGTGCCAGCAGCTTAGCCGGGTCCCGGGCATACTATGGCTACACCTTC. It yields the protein CASSLAGSRAYYGYTF.